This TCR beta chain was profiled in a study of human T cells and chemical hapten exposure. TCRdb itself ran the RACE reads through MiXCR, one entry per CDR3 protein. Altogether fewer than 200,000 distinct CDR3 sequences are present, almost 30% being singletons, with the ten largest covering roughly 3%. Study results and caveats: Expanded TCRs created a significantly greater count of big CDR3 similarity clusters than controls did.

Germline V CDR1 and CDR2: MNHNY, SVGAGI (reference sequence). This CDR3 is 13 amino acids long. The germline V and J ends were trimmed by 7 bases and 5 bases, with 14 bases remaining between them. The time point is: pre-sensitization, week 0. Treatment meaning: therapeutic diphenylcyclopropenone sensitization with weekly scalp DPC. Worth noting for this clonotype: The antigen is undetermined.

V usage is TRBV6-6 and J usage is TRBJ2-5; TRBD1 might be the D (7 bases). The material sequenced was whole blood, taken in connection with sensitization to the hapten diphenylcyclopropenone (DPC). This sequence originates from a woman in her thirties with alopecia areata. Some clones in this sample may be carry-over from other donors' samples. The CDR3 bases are TGTGCCAGCACCGCCCCAGGGGGGGAGACCCAGTACTTC. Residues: CASTAPGGETQYF.